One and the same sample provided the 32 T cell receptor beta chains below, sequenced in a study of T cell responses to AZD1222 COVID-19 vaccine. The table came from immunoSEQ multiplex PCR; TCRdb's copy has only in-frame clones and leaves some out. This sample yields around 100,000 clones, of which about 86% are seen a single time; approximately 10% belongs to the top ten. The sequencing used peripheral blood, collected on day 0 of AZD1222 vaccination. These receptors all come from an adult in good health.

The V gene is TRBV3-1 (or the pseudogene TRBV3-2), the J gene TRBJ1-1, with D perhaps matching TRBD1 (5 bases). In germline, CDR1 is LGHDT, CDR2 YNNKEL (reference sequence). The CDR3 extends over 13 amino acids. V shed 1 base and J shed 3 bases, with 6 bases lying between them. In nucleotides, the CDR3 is TGTGCCAGCAGCCAAGTAGGGGACACTGAAGCTTTCTTT. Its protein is CASSQVGDTEAFF.

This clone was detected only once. The CDR3 loop reads CASSQNSGGLETQYF. DNA for the CDR3: TGTGCCAGCAGCCAAAATTCGGGGGGGCTTGAGACCCAGTACTTC. V and J are TRBV7-9 and TRBJ2-5; 8 positions match TRBD2. J was trimmed by 5 bases and V by 5 bases; bases with no gene match: 10. Germline assignment: CDR1 SEHNR and CDR2 FQNEAQ (reference sequence). The length of the CDR3 is 15 residues.

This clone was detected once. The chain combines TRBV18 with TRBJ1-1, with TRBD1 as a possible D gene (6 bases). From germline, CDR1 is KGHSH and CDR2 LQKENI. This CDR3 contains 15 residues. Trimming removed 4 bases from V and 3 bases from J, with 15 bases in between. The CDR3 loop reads CASSLNTGMDTEAFF. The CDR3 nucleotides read TGTGCCAGCTCACTTAATACAGGGATGGACACTGAAGCTTTCTTT.

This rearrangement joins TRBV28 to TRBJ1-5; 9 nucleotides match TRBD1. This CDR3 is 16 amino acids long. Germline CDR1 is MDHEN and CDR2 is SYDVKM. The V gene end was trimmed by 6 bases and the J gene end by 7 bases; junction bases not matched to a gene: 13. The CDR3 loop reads CASRLSGTGLGQPQHF. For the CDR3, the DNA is TGTGCCAGCAGGCTCTCCGGGACAGGGCTAGGACAGCCCCAGCATTTT.

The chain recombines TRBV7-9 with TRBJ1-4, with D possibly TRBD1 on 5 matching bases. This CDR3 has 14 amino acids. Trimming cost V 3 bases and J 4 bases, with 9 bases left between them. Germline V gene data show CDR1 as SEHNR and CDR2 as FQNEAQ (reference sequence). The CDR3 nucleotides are TGTGCCAGCAGCTTGCAGGGCATTAATGAAAAACTGTTTTTT. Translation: CASSLQGINEKLFF. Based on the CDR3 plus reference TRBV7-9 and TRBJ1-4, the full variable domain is DTGVSQNPRHKITKRGQNVTFRCDPISEHNRLYWYRQTLGQGPEFLTYFQNEAQLEKSRLLSDRFSAERPKGSFSTLEIQRTEQGDSAMYLCASSLQGINEKLFFGSGTQLSVL.

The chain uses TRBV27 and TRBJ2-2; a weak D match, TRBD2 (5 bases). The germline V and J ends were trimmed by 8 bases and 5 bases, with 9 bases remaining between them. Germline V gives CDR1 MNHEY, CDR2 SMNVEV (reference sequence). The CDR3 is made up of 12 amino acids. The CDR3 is CASSSGTGELFF. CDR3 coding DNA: TGTGCCAGCTCCTCGGGGACCGGGGAGCTGTTTTTT.

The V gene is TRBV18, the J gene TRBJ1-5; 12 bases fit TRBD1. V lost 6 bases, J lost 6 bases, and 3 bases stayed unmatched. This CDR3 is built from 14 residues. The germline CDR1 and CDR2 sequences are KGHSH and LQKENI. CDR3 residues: CASSRDRGLQPQHF. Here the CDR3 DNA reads TGTGCCAGCTCTCGGGACAGGGGGCTTCAGCCCCAGCATTTT.

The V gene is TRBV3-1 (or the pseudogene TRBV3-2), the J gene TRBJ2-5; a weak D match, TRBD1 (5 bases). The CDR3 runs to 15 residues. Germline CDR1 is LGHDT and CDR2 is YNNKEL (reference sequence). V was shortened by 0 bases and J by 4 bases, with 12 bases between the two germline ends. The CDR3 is CASSQDRQSGETQYF. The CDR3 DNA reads TGTGCCAGCAGCCAAGATAGACAGTCGGGAGAGACCCAGTACTTC.

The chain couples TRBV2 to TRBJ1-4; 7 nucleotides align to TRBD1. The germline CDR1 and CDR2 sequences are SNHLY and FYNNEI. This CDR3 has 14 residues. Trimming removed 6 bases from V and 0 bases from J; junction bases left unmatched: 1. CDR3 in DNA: TGTGCCAGCAGCGGGACAGCAACTAATGAAAAACTGTTTTTT. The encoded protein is CASSGTATNEKLFF. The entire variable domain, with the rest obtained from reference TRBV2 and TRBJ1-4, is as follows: EPEVTQTPSHQVTQMGQEVILRCVPISNHLYFYWYRQILGQKVEFLVSFYNNEISEKSEIFDDQFSVERPDGSNFTLKIRSTKLEDSAMYFCASSGTATNEKLFFGSGTQLSVL.

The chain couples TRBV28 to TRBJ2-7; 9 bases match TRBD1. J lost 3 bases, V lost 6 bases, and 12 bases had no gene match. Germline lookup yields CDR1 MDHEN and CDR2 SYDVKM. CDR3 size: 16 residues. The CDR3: CASRLKPGQGVYEQYF. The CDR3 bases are TGTGCCAGCAGGCTTAAACCGGGACAGGGAGTCTACGAGCAGTACTTC.

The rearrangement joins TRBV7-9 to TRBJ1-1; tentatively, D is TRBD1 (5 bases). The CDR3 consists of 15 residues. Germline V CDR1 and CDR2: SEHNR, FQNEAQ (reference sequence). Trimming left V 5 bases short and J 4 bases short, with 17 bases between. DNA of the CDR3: TGTGCCAGCAGCCCCCAGACAGCCTGGGGCACTGAAGCTTTCTTT. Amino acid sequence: CASSPQTAWGTEAFF.

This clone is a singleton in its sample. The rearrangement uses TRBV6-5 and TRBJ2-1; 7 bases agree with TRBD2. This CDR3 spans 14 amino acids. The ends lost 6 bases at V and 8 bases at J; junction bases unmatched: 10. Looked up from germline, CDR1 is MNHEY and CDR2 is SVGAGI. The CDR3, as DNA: TGTGCCAGCAGAGAGCGGGGTTGGAGCGATGAGCAGTTCTTC. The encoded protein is CASRERGWSDEQFF.

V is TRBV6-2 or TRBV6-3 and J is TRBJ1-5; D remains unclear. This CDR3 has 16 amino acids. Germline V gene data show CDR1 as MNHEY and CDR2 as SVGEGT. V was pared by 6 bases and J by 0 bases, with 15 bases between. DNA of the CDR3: TGTGCCAGCAGCCCTTCAATGGGGTATAGCAATCAGCCCCAGCATTTT. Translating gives CASSPSMGYSNQPQHF.

CDR3 protein: CATSDFGQHGYTF. For the CDR3, the DNA is TGTGCCACCAGTGATTTTGGACAGCATGGCTACACCTTC. J is TRBJ1-2 and V is TRBV24-1; D is possibly TRBD1 (6 bases). The CDR3 totals 13 residues. Germline CDR1 reads KGHDR; CDR2 reads SFDVKD. V lost 1 base, J lost 6 bases, and 8 bases lay in between.

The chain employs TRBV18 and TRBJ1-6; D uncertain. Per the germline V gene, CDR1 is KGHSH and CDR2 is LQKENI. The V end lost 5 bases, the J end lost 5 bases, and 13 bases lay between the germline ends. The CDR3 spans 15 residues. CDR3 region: CASSADSFDNSPLHF. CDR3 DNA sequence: TGTGCCAGCTCAGCCGACTCATTCGATAATTCACCCCTCCACTTT.

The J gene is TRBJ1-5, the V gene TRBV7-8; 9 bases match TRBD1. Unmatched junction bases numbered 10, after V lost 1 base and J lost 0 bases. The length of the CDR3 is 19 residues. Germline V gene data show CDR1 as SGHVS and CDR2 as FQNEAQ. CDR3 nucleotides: TGTGCCAGCAGCTTAGGCAATTGGGACAGGGCTTATAGCAATCAGCCCCAGCATTTT. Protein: CASSLGNWDRAYSNQPQHF.

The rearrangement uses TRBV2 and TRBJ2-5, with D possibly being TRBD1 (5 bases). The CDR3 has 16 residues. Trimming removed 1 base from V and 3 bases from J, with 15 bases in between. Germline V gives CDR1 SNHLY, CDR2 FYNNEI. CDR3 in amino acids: CASSEGRSIGEETQYF. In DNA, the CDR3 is TGTGCCAGCAGTGAAGGACGGAGTATAGGGGAAGAGACCCAGTACTTC.

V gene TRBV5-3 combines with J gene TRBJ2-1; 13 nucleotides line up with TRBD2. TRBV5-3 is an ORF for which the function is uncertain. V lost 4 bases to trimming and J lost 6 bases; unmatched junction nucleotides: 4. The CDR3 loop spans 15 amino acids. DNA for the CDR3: TGTGCCAGAAGCCAGGGACTAGCGGGATTCAATGAGCAGTTCTTC. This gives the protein CARSQGLAGFNEQFF.

The CDR3 coding sequence is TGTGCCAGCCGGGAGGGTTTTTATTCACCCCTCCACTTT. Protein: CASREGFYSPLHF. V and J are TRBV6-5 and TRBJ1-6; no reliable D call. The germline gives CDR1 MNHEY, CDR2 SVGAGI. The ends were cut back, 8 bases at V and 8 bases at J, with 13 bases in the middle. This CDR3 is 13 amino acids long.

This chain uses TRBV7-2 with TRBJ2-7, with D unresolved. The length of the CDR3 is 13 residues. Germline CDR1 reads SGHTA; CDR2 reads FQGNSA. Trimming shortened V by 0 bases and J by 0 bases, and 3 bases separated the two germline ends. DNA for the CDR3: TGTGCCAGCAGCTTAGCTGTCTCCTACGAGCAGTACTTC. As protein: CASSLAVSYEQYF. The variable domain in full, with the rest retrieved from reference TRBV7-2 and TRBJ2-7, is GAGVSQSPSNKVTEKGKDVELRCDPISGHTALYWYRQSLGQGLEFLIYFQGNSAPDKSGLPSDRFSAERTGGSVSTLTIQRTQQEDSAVYLCASSLAVSYEQYFGPGTRLTVT.

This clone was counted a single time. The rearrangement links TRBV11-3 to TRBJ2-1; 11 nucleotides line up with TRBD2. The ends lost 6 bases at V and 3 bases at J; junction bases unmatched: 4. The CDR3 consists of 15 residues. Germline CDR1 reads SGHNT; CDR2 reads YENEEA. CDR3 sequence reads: CASSLSGGVYNEQFF. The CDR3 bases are TGTGCCAGCAGTCTTAGCGGGGGGGTCTACAATGAGCAGTTCTTC.

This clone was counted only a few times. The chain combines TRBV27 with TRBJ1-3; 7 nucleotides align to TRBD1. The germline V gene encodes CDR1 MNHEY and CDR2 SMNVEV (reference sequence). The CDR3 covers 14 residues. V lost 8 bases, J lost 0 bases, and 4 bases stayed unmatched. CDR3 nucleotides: TGTGCCAGCGCGGACAGGAGCTCTGGAAACACCATATATTTT. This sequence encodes CASADRSSGNTIYF.

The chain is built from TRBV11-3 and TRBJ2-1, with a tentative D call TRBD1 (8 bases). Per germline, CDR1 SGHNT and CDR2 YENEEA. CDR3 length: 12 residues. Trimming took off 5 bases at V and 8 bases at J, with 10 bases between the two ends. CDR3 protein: CASSTGGDEQFF. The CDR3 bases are TGTGCCAGCAGCACAGGGGGGGATGAGCAGTTCTTC.

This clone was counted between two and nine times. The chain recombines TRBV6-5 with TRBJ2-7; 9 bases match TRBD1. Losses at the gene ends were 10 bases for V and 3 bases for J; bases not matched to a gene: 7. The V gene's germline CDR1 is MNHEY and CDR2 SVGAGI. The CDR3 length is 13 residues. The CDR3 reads CATTTGQGYEQYF. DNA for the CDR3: TGTGCCACCACTACGGGACAGGGCTACGAGCAGTACTTC.

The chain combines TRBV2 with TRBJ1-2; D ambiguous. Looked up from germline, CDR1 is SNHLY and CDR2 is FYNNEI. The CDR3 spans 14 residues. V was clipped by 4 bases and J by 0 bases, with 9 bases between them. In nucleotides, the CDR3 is TGTGCCAGCAGTGTGGTCAGCCCTAACTATGGCTACACCTTC. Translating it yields CASSVVSPNYGYTF.

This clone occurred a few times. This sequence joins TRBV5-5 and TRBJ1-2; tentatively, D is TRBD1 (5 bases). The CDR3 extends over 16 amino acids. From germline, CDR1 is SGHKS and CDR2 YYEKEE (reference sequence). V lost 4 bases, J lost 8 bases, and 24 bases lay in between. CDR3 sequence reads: CASSPGTLLREKGYTF. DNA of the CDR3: TGTGCCAGCAGCCCTGGGACGTTGCTGAGGGAGAAAGGCTACACCTTC. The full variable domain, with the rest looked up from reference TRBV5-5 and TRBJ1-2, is DAGVTQSPTHLIKTRGQQVTLRCSPISGHKSVSWYQQVLGQGPQFIFQYYEKEERGRGNFPDRFSARQFPNYSSELNVNALLLGDSALYLCASSPGTLLREKGYTFGSGTRLTVV.

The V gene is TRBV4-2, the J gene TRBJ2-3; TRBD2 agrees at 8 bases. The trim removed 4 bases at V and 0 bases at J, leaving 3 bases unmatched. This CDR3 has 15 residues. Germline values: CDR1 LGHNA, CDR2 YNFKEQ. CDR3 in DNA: TGTGCCAGCAGCCGCCAGCGGGAGAGCACAGATACGCAGTATTTT. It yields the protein CASSRQRESTDTQYF.

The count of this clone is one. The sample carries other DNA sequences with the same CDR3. This chain's CDR3 is CASSYSYTGELFF. The DNA of the CDR3 is TGTGCCAGCAGTTACTCATACACCGGGGAGCTGTTTTTT. The chain is built from TRBV6-5 and TRBJ2-2; D gene ambiguous. Trimming took 0 bases from V and 3 from J, leaving 2 bases between them. CDR3 length equals 13 residues. Germline V CDR1 and CDR2: MNHEY, SVGAGI.

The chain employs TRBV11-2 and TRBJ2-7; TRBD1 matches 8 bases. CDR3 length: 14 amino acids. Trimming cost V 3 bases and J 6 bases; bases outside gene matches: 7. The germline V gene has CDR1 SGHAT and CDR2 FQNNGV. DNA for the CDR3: TGTGCCAGCAGCTTCGCAGGGGGCTCTGTCGAGCAGTACTTC. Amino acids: CASSFAGGSVEQYF.

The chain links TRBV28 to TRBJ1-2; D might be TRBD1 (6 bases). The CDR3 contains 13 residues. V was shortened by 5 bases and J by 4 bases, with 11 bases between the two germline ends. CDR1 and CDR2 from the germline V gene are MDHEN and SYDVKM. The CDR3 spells CASSRGGPYGYTF. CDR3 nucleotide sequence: TGTGCCAGCAGTCGCGGGGGCCCCTATGGCTACACCTTC.

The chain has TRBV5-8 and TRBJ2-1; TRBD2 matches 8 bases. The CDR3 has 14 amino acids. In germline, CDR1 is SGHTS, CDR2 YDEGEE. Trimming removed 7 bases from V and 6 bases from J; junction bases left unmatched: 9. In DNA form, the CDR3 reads TGTGCCAGCTACACGACTAGCGCCCTCAATGAGCAGTTCTTC. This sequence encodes CASYTTSALNEQFF.

The CDR3: CASIPWGSSDTQYF. The CDR3 DNA reads TGTGCCAGCATTCCATGGGGGAGTTCAGATACGCAGTATTTT. The chain carries TRBV7-9 and TRBJ2-3; D may match TRBD1 or TRBD2 (5 bases each). Germline V CDR1 and CDR2: SEHNR, FQNEAQ (reference sequence). The CDR3 has 14 amino acids. V lost 7 bases to trimming and J lost 4 bases, with 15 bases between them. The entire variable domain, with the rest obtained from reference TRBV7-9 and TRBJ2-3, is as follows: DTGVSQNPRHKITKRGQNVTFRCDPISEHNRLYWYRQTLGQGPEFLTYFQNEAQLEKSRLLSDRFSAERPKGSFSTLEIQRTEQGDSAMYLCASIPWGSSDTQYFGPGTRLTVL.